This T cell receptor (beta chain) was documented in a study of PD-1 blockade in classical Hodgkin lymphoma. CDR3 length: 11 residues. Trimming took 9 bases from V and 8 from J, leaving 13 bases between them. Per the germline V gene, CDR1 is SNHLY and CDR2 is FYNNEI. Described time point: newly diagnosed, previously untreated cHL patient sample. Thawed PBMCs supplied CD8+ T cells via magnetic negative selection. Study-level results: Reported baseline diversity: healthy donors highest, relapsed/refractory patients lowest.

As to this clone: Its antigen is still unknown.

Data came from immunoSEQ multiplex PCR; TCRdb stores just in-frame clones and leaves some out. The sample consists of about 9,300 clones, around 90% of them appearing once. The genes are TRBV2 and TRBJ1-2; D call uncertain. This receptor was identified in a human donor with classical Hodgkin lymphoma. Sample: CD8+ T cells from blood. The CDR3 DNA follows: TGTGCCAGAGCGATATTAAGCGGCTACACCTTC. This translates into CARAILSGYTF.